Below, 22 T cell receptor beta chains from the same sample are listed, as sequenced in a study of response to subunit inactivated influenza vaccine. TCRdb re-derived calls from the RT-PCR reads in MiXCR, one entry per CDR3 protein. The sample records around 750,000 distinct CDR3 sequences, roughly 20% being singletons. The input for sequencing was PBMCs from blood, taken about 5 days after vaccination. All receptors come from a man aged 45 to 65 who received an inactivated influenza vaccine.

This chain connects TRBV5-1 to TRBJ2-2; no definite D call. Germline CDR1 is SGHRS and CDR2 is YFSETQ. Between the trimmed V and J ends, which lost 5 bases and 0 bases, there was a span of 14 bases. CDR3 size: 16 residues. The CDR3 bases are TGCGCCAGCAGACTGGGCGTGGGATCGAACACCGGGGAGCTGTTTTTT. It codes for CASRLGVGSNTGELFF.

This clonotype has more than one count but fewer than ten. The chain combines TRBV7-9 with TRBJ1-2; D gene unclear. V lost 8 bases to trimming and J lost 5 bases, with 18 bases between them. Germline V gene lookup returns CDR1 SEHNR and CDR2 FQNEAQ (reference sequence). The CDR3 consists of 14 residues. Here the CDR3 DNA reads TGTGCCAGCTTCCGTGGAGGGCTTGATTATGGCTACACCTTC. This translates into CASFRGGLDYGYTF.

The sample holds a few counts of this clonotype. The rearrangement uses TRBV5-1 and TRBJ2-1, with a weak D call TRBD2 (7 bases). Germline V gene sequence: CDR1 SGHRS, CDR2 YFSETQ. Trimming removed 4 bases at V and 3 bases at J, with 14 bases between. The CDR3 is 15 residues long. CDR3 sequence reads: CASSGRGAFYNEQFF. CDR3 sequence (DNA): TGCGCCAGCAGCGGGAGGGGGGCCTTCTACAATGAGCAGTTCTTC.

The chain combines TRBV19 with TRBJ2-2; D is possibly TRBD2 (6 bases). The ends were cut back, 6 bases at V and 5 bases at J, with 13 bases in the middle. In germline, CDR1 is LNHDA, CDR2 SQIVND (reference sequence). This CDR3 is 14 amino acids long. The CDR3 region is CASSLGRETGELFF. CDR3 sequence (DNA): TGTGCCAGTAGCCTCGGGAGAGAAACCGGGGAGCTGTTTTTT. The variable domain in full, completed from reference TRBV19 and TRBJ2-2, reads DGGITQSPKYLFRKEGQNVTLSCEQNLNHDAMYWYRQDPGQGLRLIYYSQIVNDFQKGDIAEGYSVSREKKESFPLTVTSAQKNPTAFYLCASSLGRETGELFFGEGSRLTVL.

DNA of the CDR3: TGTGCCAGCAGCCAGCACCAAGAGACCCAGTACTTC. This gives the protein CASSQHQETQYF. The V gene is TRBV3-1, the J gene TRBJ2-5; D unresolved. This CDR3 is 12 amino acids long. Germline CDR1 reads LGHDT; CDR2 reads YNNKEL (reference sequence). V gave up 3 bases and J gave up 0 bases, with 2 bases separating them.

The CDR3 coding sequence is TGTGCCAGCAGTTCCCGACTAGCGGGAGGAGAGGAGGAGACCCAGTACTTC. It translates to CASSSRLAGGEEETQYF. The chain recombines TRBV28 with TRBJ2-5; 13 nucleotides align to TRBD2. V shed 4 bases, J shed 5 bases, and the junction held 10 bases outside the gene matches. The V gene's germline CDR1 is MDHEN and CDR2 SYDVKM. CDR3 length: 17 amino acids.

The V gene is TRBV9, the J gene TRBJ2-7; 11 bases match TRBD1. CDR1 is SGDLS and CDR2 is YYNGEE in the germline V gene. This CDR3 has 15 residues. The ends lost 3 bases at V and 3 bases at J; junction bases unmatched: 5. The CDR3 sequence: CASSESGTGGYEQYF. The DNA for the CDR3 is TGTGCCAGCAGCGAATCCGGGACAGGGGGCTACGAGCAGTACTTC.

The CDR3 DNA is TGTGCCAGCAGCGGGAGGGCTAATCAGCCCCAGCATTTT. It specifies CASSGRANQPQHF. The gene calls are TRBV7-2 and TRBJ1-5, with no clear D. The V end was cut by 5 bases, the J end by 4 bases, with 9 bases between. The CDR3 is 13 amino acids. The V gene's germline CDR1 is SGHTA and CDR2 FQGNSA.

This clonotype occurred a few times. This chain joins TRBV7-9 and TRBJ1-2; no firm D call. CDR1 and CDR2 from the germline V gene are SEHNR and FQNEAQ (reference sequence). Trimming cost V 5 bases and J 6 bases, with 13 bases left between them. The CDR3 loop spans 13 amino acids. The CDR3 here is CASSPTGSHGYTF. In nucleotides, the CDR3 is TGTGCCAGCAGCCCGACGGGGAGTCATGGCTACACCTTC.

This clonotype was seen only a few times. The genes are TRBV27 and TRBJ2-5; TRBD1 might be the D (6 bases). The CDR3 extends over 13 amino acids. In germline, CDR1 is MNHEY, CDR2 SMNVEV (reference sequence). The germline V and J ends were trimmed by 3 bases and 5 bases, with 10 bases remaining between them. CDR3 sequence: CASSFQGTETQYF. DNA of the CDR3: TGTGCCAGCAGTTTTCAGGGGACGGAGACCCAGTACTTC.

V and J are TRBV12-3 or TRBV12-4 and TRBJ2-3; 12 bases align to TRBD2. The CDR3 consists of 16 residues. V gave up 3 bases and J gave up 8 bases; unmatched junction bases: 9. Here the CDR3 DNA reads TGTGCCAGCAGTTTGACTAGCGGGGGTCCACGAGGTACGCAGTATTTT. This translates into CASSLTSGGPRGTQYF.

The V call is TRBV6-1, the J call TRBJ2-2; D is possibly TRBD2 (5 bases). The V end was cut by 8 bases, the J end by 7 bases, with 20 bases between. This CDR3 comprises 15 residues. Germline V lookup: CDR1 MNHNS, CDR2 SASEGT. CDR3: CASPLEGGRNGELFF. The CDR3 DNA reads as TGTGCCAGCCCCCTCGAAGGAGGTCGGAACGGGGAGCTGTTTTTT.

This clonotype was detected a few times. The chain links TRBV4-2 to TRBJ2-1; 12 nucleotides line up with TRBD2. Germline V lookup: CDR1 LGHNA, CDR2 YNFKEQ. This CDR3 is built from 19 residues. V trimming: 1 base; J trimming: 7 bases; junction bases outside the gene matches: 14. The CDR3 region is CASSQAHPLAGGPGNEQFF. The CDR3 DNA reads TGTGCCAGCAGCCAAGCCCACCCTCTAGCGGGGGGGCCGGGAAATGAGCAGTTCTTC.

This clonotype was seen ten or more times. The chain carries TRBV5-1 and TRBJ2-1, with 11 bases fitting TRBD2. Looked up from germline, CDR1 is SGHRS and CDR2 is YFSETQ. V was pared by 0 bases and J by 7 bases, with 3 bases of the junction left unmatched. The CDR3 runs 15 residues. This chain's CDR3 is CASSLELAGANEQFF. The CDR3 bases are TGCGCCAGCAGCTTGGAACTAGCGGGGGCGAATGAGCAGTTCTTC. Variable domain in full (rest from reference TRBV5-1 and TRBJ2-1): KAGVTQTPRYLIKTRGQQVTLSCSPISGHRSVSWYQQTPGQGLQFLFEYFSETQRNKGNFPGRFSGRQFSNSRSEMNVSTLELGDSALYLCASSLELAGANEQFFGPGTRLTVL.

This clonotype has a count of ten or more. This sequence joins TRBV6-1 and TRBJ1-1; 10 nucleotides align to TRBD1. V lost 7 bases to trimming and J lost 4 bases; unmatched junction nucleotides: 6. The CDR3 length is 14 residues. Germline CDR1 is MNHNS and CDR2 is SASEGT. The CDR3 is CASTRTGGITEAFF. CDR3 coding DNA: TGTGCCAGCACCAGGACAGGGGGGATCACTGAAGCTTTCTTT.

CDR3 sequence reads: CSARQTRRGANYGYTF. The CDR3 region has the DNA TGCAGTGCTAGACAGACTAGGAGGGGCGCTAACTATGGCTACACCTTC. The J gene is TRBJ1-2, the V gene TRBV20-1, with D tentatively TRBD1 (5 bases). Trimming removed 2 bases at V and 0 bases at J, with 16 bases between. Germline CDR1 DFQATT, CDR2 SNEGSKA (reference sequence). This CDR3 is built from 16 residues.

The V gene is TRBV19, the J gene TRBJ2-2; D possibly corresponds to TRBD2 (6 bases). Germline CDR1 and CDR2: LNHDA and SQIVND (reference sequence). The CDR3 is 18 residues long. V was pared by 5 bases and J by 0 bases, with 19 bases between. The CDR3 region has the DNA TGTGCCAGTAGTCTCCTATCCGGGAGATTTACGAACACCGGGGAGCTGTTTTTT. Residues: CASSLLSGRFTNTGELFF.

The chain couples TRBV6-2 or TRBV6-3 to TRBJ1-5; 9 bases align to TRBD1. Germline V gene lookup returns CDR1 MNHEY and CDR2 SVGEGT. The CDR3 is 16 amino acids. Trimming removed 6 bases from V and 3 bases from J; junction bases left unmatched: 9. The CDR3 region has the DNA TGTGCCAGCAGCCGTCGGACAGGGGCGTCCAATCAGCCCCAGCATTTT. It codes for CASSRRTGASNQPQHF.

This clonotype was observed a handful of times. Here the CDR3 DNA reads TGTGCCAGCAGCATAAGTCCGGGGATACAGTCCGGTGAGCAGTTCTTC. Translating it yields CASSISPGIQSGEQFF. J is TRBJ2-1 and V is TRBV9, with D possibly TRBD2 on 5 matching bases. This CDR3 is built from 16 residues. V was trimmed by 4 bases and J by 9 bases, leaving 23 bases between them. CDR1 is SGDLS, CDR2 YYNGEE, per germline.

This clonotype was recorded many times. The chain links TRBV20-1 to TRBJ2-1, with 8 bases fitting TRBD2. This CDR3 spans 15 amino acids. The germline V gene encodes CDR1 DFQATT and CDR2 SNEGSKA (reference sequence). V lost 3 bases and J lost 4; bases outside the gene matches: 8. For the CDR3, the DNA is TGCAGTGCTAGTGGGCTAGCGGGCATGTACAATGAGCAGTTCTTC. Its protein is CSASGLAGMYNEQFF.

V usage is TRBV10-3 and J usage is TRBJ2-1; a possible D gene is TRBD2 (8 bases). The CDR3 is 17 residues long. Looked up from germline, CDR1 is ENHRY and CDR2 is SYGVKD. The germline V and J ends were trimmed by 5 bases and 5 bases, with 22 bases remaining between them. The DNA for the CDR3 is TGTGCCATCAGTAGCGACCCGGGAGGGGGCTACGACAATGAGCAGTTCTTC. Protein sequence: CAISSDPGGGYDNEQFF.

This clonotype appeared a few times. V gene TRBV12-3 or TRBV12-4 combines with J gene TRBJ1-2, with TRBD1 identical over 7 bases. There are 13 residues in the CDR3. Unmatched junction bases numbered 5, after V lost 3 bases and J lost 7 bases. DNA of the CDR3: TGTGCCAGCAGTTTCGGGACAGTAGGTGGCTACACCTTC. Translating gives CASSFGTVGGYTF.